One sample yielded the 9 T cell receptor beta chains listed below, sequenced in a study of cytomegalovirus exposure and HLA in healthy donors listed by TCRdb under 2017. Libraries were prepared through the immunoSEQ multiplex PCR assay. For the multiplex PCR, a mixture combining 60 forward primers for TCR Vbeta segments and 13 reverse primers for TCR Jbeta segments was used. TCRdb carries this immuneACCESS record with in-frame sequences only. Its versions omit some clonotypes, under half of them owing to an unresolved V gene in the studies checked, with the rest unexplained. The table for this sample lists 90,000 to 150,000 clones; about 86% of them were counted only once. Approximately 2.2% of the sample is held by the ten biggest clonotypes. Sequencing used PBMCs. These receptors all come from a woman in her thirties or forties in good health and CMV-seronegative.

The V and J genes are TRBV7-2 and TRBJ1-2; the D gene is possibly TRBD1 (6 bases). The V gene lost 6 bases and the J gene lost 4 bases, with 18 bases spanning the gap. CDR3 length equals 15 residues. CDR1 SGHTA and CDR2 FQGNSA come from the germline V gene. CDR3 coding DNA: TGTGCCAGCAGGCCAAACAGGGACCGAATCTATGGCTACACCTTC. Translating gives CASRPNRDRIYGYTF.

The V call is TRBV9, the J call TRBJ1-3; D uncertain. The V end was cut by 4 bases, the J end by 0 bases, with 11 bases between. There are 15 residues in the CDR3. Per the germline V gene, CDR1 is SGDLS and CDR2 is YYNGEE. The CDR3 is CASSSLQNSGNTIYF. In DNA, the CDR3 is TGTGCCAGCAGCTCCTTACAGAACTCTGGAAACACCATATATTTT.

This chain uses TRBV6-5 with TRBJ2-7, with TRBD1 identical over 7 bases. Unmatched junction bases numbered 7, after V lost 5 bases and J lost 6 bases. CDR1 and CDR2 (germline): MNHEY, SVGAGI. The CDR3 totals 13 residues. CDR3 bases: TGTGCCAGCAGTAGACAGGGTGGCTGCGAGCAGTACTTC. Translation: CASSRQGGCEQYF.

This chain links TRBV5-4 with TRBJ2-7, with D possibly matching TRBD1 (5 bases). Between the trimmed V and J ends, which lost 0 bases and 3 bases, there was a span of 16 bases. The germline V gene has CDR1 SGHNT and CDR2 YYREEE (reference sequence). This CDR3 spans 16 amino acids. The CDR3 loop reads CASSLVGHGRSYEQYF. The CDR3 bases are TGTGCCAGCAGCTTGGTCGGACACGGGCGGAGCTACGAGCAGTACTTC.

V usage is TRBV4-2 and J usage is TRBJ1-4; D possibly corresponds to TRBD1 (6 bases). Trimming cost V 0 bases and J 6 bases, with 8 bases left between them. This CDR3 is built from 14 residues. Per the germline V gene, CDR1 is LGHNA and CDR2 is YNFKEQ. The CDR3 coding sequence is TGTGCCAGCAGCCAAGATAACAGGGATGAAAAACTGTTTTTT. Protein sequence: CASSQDNRDEKLFF.

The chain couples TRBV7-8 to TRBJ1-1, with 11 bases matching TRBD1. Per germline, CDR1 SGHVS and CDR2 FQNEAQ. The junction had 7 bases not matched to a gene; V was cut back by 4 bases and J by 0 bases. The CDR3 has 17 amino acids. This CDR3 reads CASSWQGQGALNTEAFF. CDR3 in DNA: TGTGCCAGCAGCTGGCAAGGACAGGGGGCTTTGAACACTGAAGCTTTCTTT.

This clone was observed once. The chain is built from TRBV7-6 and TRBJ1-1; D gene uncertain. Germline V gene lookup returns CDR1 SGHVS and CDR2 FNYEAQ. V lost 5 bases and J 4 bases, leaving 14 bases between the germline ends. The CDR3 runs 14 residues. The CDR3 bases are TGTGCCAGCAGCCAGGACTCGATGATCACTGAAGCTTTCTTT. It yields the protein CASSQDSMITEAFF.

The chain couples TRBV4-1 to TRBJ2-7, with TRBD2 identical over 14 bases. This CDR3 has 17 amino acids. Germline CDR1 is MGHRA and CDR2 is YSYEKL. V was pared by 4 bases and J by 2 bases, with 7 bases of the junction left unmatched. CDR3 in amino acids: CASSPYGTSGRTYEQYF. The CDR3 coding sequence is TGCGCCAGCAGCCCGTACGGGACTAGCGGGAGAACCTACGAGCAGTACTTC.

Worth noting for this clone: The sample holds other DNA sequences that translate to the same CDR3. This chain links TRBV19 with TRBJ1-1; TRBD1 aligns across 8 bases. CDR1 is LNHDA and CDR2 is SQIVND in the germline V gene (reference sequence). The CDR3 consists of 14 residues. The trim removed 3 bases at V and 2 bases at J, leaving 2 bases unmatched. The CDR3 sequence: CASSIGQGNTEAFF. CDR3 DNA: TGTGCCAGTAGTATCGGACAGGGAAACACTGAAGCTTTCTTT.